This is a list of T cell receptor beta chains from one sample in a study of T cells in Graves' hyperthyroidism and ophthalmopathy. TCRdb fed the multiplex PCR reads into MiXCR, producing one record per CDR3 protein. The table includes 300,000 to 350,000 distinct CDR3 sequences, more than 11% detected once. Sequencing input: blood. These receptors came from a woman aged 25 to 45 with Graves' hyperthyroidism. The CDR3 runs from the conserved cysteine through the conserved F or W.

>TRBV5-1|TRBJ1-2
CASSLEAGEGGYTF
>TRBV2|TRBJ1-4
CARSTGTGSEKLFF
>TRBV19|TRBJ2-6
CASAPEERGGSSGANVLTF
>TRBV19|TRBJ1-1
CASRKYMNTEAFF
>TRBV7-8|TRBJ2-3
CASSLVSRRTSTDTQYF
>TRBV19|TRBJ2-4
CASSMRLAGESKNIQYF
>TRBV15|TRBJ2-3
CATSSRRERSDTQYF
>TRBV20-1|TRBJ2-7
CSARDTYSYEQYF
>TRBV7-9|TRBJ2-1
CASSNIDEQFF
>TRBV29-1|TRBJ2-5
CSAARTGGRGETQYF
>TRBV27|TRBJ1-5
CATLIRSWPQHF
>TRBV28|TRBJ2-1
CASSPTSLYNEQFF
>TRBV28|TRBJ2-7
CASTDPTAYSSYEQYF
>TRBV11-2|TRBJ2-1
CASSLPGPDEQFF
>TRBV2|TRBJ2-7
CASSEDPRGSEQYF
>TRBV7-8|TRBJ1-1
CASSSSRKAFF
>TRBV3-1|TRBJ2-3
CASRMGIGFGTDTQYF
>TRBV29-1|TRBJ2-5
CSVGQETQYF
>TRBV14|TRBJ2-1
CASSRYPEGMDQFF
>TRBV5-1|TRBJ1-2
CASSLGDKGYTF
>TRBV15|TRBJ2-7
CATSRDPIVSYEQYF
>TRBV11-2|TRBJ1-2
CASSPAGTVYGYTF
>TRBV7-4|TRBJ2-1
CASSLALAGGISYNEQFF
>TRBV7-3|TRBJ2-5
CASRQIPLETQYF
>TRBV11-3|TRBJ2-1
CASSLGIANEQFF
>TRBV12-3/TRBV12-4|TRBJ1-4
CASSLEDMGEKLFF
>TRBV27|TRBJ2-5
CASSDIQGAQETQYF
>TRBV5-1|TRBJ1-2
CASSLDGYGYTF
>TRBV10-3|TRBJ2-3
CAISLKGSTDTQYF
>TRBV15|TRBJ2-2
CATSRAHSRLELFF
>TRBV20-1|TRBJ1-1
CSARERHGRWQTNTEAFF